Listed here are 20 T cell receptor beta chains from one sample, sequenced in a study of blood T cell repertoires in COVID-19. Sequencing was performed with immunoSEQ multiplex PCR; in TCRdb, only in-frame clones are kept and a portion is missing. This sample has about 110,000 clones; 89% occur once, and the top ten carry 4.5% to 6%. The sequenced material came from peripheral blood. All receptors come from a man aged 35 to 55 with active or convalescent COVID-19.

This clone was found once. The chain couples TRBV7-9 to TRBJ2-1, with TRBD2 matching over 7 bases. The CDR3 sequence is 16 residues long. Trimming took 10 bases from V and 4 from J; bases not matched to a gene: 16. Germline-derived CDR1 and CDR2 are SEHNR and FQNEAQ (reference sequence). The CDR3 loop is CATDVGRGGGYNEQFF. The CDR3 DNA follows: TGTGCCACCGACGTAGGGAGGGGTGGCGGATACAATGAGCAGTTCTTC.

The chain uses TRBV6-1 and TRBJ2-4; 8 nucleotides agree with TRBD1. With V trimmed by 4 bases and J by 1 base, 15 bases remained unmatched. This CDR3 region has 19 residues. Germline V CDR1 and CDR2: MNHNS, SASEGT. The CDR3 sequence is CASSADTGGFSGAKNIQYF. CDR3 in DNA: TGTGCCAGCAGTGCCGACACAGGGGGTTTTTCGGGTGCCAAAAACATTCAGTACTTC.

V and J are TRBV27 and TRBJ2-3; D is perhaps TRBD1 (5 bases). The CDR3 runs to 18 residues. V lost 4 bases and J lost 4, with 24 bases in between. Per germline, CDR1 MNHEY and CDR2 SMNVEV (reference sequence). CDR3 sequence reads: CASSWAGVGRASADTQYF. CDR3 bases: TGTGCCAGCAGTTGGGCTGGGGTTGGCAGGGCATCGGCAGATACGCAGTATTTT.

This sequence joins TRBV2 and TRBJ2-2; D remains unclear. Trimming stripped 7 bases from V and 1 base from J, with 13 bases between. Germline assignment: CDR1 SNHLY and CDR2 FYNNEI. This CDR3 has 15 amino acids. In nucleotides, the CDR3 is TGTGCCAGCACCTTAATGGCAGTGAACACCGGGGAGCTGTTTTTT. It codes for CASTLMAVNTGELFF.

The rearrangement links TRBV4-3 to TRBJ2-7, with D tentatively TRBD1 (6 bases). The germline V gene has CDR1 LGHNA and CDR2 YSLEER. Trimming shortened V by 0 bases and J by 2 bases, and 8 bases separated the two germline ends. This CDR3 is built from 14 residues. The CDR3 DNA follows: TGCGCCAGCAGCCAAGACAGGGGCCCCTACGAGCAGTACTTC. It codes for CASSQDRGPYEQYF.

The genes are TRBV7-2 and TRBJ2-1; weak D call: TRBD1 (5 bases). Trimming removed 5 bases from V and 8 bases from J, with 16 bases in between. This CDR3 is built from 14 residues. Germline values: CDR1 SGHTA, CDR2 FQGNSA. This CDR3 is CASSPRPGIDEQFF. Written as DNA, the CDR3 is TGTGCCAGCAGCCCCAGGCCAGGGATCGATGAGCAGTTCTTC.

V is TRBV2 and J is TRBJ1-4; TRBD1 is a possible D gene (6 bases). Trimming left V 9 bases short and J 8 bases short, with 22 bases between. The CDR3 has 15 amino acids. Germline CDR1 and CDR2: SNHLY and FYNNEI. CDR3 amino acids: CASCRDNSRGEKLFF. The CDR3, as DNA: TGTGCCAGTTGTCGGGACAACTCTAGGGGGGAAAAACTGTTTTTT.

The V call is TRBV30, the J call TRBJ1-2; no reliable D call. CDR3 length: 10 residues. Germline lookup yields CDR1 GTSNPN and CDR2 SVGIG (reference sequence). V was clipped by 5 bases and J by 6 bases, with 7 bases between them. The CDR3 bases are TGTGCCTGGGAGCTGGATGGCTACACCTTC. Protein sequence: CAWELDGYTF.

The CDR3 sequence: CASSSYRAPEAFF. The CDR3 bases are TGTGCCAGCAGCTCCTACAGGGCTCCTGAAGCTTTCTTT. The V gene is TRBV5-6, the J gene TRBJ1-1, with a tentative D call TRBD1 (6 bases). The V gene's germline CDR1 is SGHDT and CDR2 YYEEEE. The length of the CDR3 is 13 residues. V was cut by 3 bases and J by 6 bases, with 12 bases left in between. Using reference TRBV5-6 and TRBJ1-1 for the parts outside the CDR3, the full variable domain is DAGVTQSPTHLIKTRGQQVTLRCSPKSGHDTVSWYQQALGQGPQFIFQYYEEEERQRGNFPDRFSGHQFPNYSSELNVNALLLGDSALYLCASSSYRAPEAFFGQGTRLTVV.

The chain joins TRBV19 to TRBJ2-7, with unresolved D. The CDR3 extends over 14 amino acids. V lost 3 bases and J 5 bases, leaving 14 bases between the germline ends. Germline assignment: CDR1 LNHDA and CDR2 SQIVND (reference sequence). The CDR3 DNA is TGTGCCAGTAGTATGGGCGCTGGCCCCCACGAGCAGTACTTC. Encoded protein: CASSMGAGPHEQYF.

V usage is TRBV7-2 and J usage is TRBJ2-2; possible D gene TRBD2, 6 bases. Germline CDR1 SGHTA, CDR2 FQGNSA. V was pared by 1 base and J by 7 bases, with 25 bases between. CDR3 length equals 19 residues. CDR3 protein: CASSLVSIAGTRRGGELFF. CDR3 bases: TGTGCCAGCAGCTTAGTCAGCATCGCGGGGACTCGCCGGGGCGGGGAGCTGTTTTTT.

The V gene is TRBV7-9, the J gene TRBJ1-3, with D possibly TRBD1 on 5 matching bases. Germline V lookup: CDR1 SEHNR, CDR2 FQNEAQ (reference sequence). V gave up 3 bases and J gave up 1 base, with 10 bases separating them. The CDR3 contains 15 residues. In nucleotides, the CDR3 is TGTGCCAGCAGCTTTGGGGCCCTATCTGGAAACACCATATATTTT. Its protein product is CASSFGALSGNTIYF.

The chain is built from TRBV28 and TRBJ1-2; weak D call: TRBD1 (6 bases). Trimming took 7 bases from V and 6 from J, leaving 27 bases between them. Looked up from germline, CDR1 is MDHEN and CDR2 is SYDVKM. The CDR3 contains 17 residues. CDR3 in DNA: TGTGCCAGCACATTCTCAGACCTCAGGGCGGGGGCGAATGGCTACACCTTC. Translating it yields CASTFSDLRAGANGYTF.

The CDR3 nucleotides read TGTGCCAGCAGTTTAAGCCTCCTACAGGGAACCGGGGAGCTGTTTTTT. It encodes CASSLSLLQGTGELFF. The genes are TRBV28 and TRBJ2-2; D might be TRBD1 (6 bases). This CDR3 region has 16 residues. Germline CDR1 MDHEN, CDR2 SYDVKM. V lost 2 bases and J lost 5, with 15 bases in between.

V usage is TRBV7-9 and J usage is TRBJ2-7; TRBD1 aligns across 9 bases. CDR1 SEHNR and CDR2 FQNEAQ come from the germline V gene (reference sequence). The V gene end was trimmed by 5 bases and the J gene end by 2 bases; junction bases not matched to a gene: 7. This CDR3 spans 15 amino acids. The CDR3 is CASSARQGVAYEQYF. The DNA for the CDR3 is TGTGCCAGCAGCGCCCGACAGGGGGTTGCCTACGAGCAGTACTTC.

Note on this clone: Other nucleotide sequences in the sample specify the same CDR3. As DNA, the CDR3 is TGTGCCAGCAGCTTAGTGCGGGACAATGAGCAGTTCTTC. Translated: CASSLVRDNEQFF. The J gene is TRBJ2-1, the V gene TRBV7-2, with a weak D call TRBD2 (5 bases). Trimming took 1 base from V and 5 from J, leaving 6 bases between them. The germline V gene encodes CDR1 SGHTA and CDR2 FQGNSA. The CDR3 runs to 13 residues.

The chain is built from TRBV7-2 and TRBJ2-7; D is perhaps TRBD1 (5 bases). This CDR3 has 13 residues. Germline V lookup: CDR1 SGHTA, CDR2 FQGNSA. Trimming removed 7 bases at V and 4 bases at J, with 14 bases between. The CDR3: CASNKLQGYEQYF. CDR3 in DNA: TGTGCCAGCAACAAACTTCAGGGTTACGAGCAGTACTTC.

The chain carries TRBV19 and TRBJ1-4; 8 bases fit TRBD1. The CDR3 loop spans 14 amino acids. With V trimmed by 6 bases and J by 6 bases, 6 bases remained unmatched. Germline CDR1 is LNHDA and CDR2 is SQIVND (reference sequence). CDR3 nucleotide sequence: TGTGCCAGTAGCGAGGCAGGGGGCGATGAAAAACTGTTTTTT. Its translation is CASSEAGGDEKLFF.

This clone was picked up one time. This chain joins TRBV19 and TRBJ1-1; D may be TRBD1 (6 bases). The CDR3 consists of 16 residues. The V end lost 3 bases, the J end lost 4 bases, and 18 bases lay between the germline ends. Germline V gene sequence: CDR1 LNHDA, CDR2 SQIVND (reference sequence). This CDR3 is CASSMAWGGRATEAFF. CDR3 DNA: TGTGCCAGTAGTATGGCGTGGGGGGGCCGAGCCACTGAAGCTTTCTTT.

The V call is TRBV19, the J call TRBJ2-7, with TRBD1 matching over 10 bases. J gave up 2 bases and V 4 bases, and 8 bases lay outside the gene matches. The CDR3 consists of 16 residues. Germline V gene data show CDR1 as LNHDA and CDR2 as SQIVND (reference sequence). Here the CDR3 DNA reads TGTGCCAGTAGTAGATCCGGGACAGGGGCCGCCTACGAGCAGTACTTC. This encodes CASSRSGTGAAYEQYF.